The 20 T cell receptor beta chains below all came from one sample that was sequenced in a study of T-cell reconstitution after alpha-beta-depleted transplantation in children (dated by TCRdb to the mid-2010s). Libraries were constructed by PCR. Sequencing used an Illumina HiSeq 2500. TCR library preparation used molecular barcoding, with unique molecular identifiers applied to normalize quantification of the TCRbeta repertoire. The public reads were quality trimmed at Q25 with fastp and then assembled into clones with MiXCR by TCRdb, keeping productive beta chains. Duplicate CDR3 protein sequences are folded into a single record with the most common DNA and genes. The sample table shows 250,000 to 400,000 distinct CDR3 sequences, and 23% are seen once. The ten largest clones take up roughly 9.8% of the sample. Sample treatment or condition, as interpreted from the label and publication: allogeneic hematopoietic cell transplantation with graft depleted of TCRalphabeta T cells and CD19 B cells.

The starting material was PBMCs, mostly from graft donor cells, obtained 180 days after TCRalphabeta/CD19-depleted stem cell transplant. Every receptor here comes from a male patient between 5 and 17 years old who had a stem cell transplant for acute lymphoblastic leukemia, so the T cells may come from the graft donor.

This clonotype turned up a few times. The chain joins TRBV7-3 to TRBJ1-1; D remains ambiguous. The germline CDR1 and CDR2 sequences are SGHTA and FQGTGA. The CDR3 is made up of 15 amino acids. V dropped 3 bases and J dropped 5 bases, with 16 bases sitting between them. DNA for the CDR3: TGTGCCAGCAGCTTCGGGCCCCTCTCTTATACTGAAGCTTTCTTT. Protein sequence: CASSFGPLSYTEAFF. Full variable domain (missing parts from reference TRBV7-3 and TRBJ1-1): GAGVSQTPSNKVTEKGKYVELRCDPISGHTALYWYRQSLGQGPEFLIYFQGTGAADDSGLPNDRFFAVRPEGSVSTLKIQRTERGDSAVYLCASSFGPLSYTEAFFGQGTRLTVV.

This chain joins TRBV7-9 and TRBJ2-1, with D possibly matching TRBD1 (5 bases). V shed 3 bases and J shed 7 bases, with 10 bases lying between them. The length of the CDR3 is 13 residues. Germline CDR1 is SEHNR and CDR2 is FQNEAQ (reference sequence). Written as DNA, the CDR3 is TGTGCCAGCAGCTTCCCAGGGTGGAATGAGCAGTTCTTC. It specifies CASSFPGWNEQFF.

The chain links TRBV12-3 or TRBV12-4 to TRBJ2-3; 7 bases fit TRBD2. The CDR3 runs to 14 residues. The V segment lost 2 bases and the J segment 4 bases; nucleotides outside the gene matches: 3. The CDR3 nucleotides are TGTGCCAGCAGTTTACGCGGGAGTGCAGATACGCAGTATTTT. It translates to CASSLRGSADTQYF.

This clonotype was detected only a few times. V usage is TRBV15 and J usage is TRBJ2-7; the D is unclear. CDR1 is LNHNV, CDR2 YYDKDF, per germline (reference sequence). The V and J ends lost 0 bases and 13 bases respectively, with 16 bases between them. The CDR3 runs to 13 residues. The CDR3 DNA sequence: TGTGCCACCAGCAGAGATAGGACCCTGAACTTTTACTTC. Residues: CATSRDRTLNFYF.

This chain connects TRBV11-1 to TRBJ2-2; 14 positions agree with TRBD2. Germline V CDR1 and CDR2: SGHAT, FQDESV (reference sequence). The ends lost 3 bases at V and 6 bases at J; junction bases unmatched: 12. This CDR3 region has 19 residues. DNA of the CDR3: TGTGCCAGCAGCTTCGGGATGACTAGCGGGAGGGCCACAGCCGGGGAGCTGTTTTTT. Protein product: CASSFGMTSGRATAGELFF.

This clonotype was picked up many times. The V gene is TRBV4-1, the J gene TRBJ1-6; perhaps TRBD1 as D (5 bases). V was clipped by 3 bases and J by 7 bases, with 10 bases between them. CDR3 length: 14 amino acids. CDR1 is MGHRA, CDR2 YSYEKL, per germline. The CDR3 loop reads CASSQGRDNSPLHF. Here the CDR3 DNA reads TGCGCCAGCAGCCAGGGCAGGGACAATTCACCCCTCCACTTT.

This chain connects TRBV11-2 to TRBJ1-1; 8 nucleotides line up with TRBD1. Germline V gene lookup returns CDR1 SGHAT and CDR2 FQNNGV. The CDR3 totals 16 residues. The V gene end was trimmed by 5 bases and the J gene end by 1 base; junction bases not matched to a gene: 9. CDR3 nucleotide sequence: TGTGCCAGCAGCCCATTTCCGGGACAGGCGAACACTGAAGCTTTCTTT. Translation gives CASSPFPGQANTEAFF.

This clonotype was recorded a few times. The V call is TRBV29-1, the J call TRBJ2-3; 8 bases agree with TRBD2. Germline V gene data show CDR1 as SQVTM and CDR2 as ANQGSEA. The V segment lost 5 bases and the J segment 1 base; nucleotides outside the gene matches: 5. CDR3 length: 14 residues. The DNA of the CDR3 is TGCAGCGTTAGCGGGAGCACAGGCACAGATACGCAGTATTTT. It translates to CSVSGSTGTDTQYF.

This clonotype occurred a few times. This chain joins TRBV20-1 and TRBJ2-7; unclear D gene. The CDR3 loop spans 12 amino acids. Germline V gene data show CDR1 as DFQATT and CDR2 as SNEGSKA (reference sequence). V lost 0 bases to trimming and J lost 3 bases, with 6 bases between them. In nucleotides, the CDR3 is TGCAGTGCTAGAGAGAAACACTACGAGCAGTACTTC. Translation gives CSAREKHYEQYF.

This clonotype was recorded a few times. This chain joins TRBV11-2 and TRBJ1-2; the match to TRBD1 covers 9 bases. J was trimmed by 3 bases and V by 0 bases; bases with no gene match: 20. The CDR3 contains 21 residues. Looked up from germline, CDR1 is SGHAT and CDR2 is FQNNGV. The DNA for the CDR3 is TGTGCCAGCAGCTTAGAGGGGAGTCGGGGGACAGGGATAGGAAGGTACTATGGCTACACCTTC. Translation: CASSLEGSRGTGIGRYYGYTF.

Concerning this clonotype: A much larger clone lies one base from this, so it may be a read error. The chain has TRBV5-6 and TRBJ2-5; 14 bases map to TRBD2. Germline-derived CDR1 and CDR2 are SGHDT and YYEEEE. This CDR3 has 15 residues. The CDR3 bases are TGTGCCAGCAGCAGGACTAGCGGGAGGCAAGAGACCCCGTACTTC. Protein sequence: CASSRTSGRQETPYF.

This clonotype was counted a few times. CDR3 sequence reads: CASSLQGVSSYEQYF. The CDR3 nucleotides read TGCGCCAGCAGCTTACAGGGGGTATCCTCCTACGAGCAGTACTTC. The rearrangement uses TRBV5-1 and TRBJ2-7; 8 bases are a match to TRBD1. V was pared by 2 bases and J by 0 bases, with 4 bases of the junction left unmatched. The germline CDR1 and CDR2 sequences are SGHRS and YFSETQ. The CDR3 has 15 amino acids.

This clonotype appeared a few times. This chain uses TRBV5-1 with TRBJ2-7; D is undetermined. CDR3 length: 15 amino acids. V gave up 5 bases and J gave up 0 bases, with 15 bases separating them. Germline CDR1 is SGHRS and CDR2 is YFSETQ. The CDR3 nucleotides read TGCGCCAGCAGGGCCTCGCAGGCAAGCTCCTACGAGCAGTACTTC. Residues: CASRASQASSYEQYF.

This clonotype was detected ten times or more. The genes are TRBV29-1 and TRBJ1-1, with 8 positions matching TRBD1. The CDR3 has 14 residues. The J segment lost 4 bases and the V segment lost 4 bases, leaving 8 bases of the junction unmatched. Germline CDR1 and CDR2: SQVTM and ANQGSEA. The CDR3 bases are TGCAGCGTTGTGGAGGGGACAGGAGGCACTGAAGCTTTCTTT. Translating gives CSVVEGTGGTEAFF.

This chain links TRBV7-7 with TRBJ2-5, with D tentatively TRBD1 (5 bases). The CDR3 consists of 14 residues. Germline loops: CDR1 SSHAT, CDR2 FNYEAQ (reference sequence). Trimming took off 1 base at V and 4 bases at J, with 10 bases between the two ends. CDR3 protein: CASSLGSGSETQYF. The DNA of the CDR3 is TGTGCCAGCAGCTTAGGTTCAGGGTCAGAGACCCAGTACTTC. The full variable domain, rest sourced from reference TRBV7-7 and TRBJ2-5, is GAGVSQSPRYKVTKRGQDVTLRCDPISSHATLYWYQQALGQGPEFLTYFNYEAQPDKSGLPSDRFSAERPEGSISTLTIQRTEQRDSAMYRCASSLGSGSETQYFGPGTRLLVL.

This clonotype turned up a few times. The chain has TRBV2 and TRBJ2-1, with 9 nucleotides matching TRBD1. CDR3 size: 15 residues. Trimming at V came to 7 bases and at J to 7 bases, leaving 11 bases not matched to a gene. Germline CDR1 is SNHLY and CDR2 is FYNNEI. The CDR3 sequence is CASTNVGTGWNEQFF. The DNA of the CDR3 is TGTGCCAGCACTAATGTAGGGACAGGGTGGAATGAGCAGTTCTTC.

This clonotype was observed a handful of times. DNA of the CDR3: TGTGCCAGCAGTGTCCGGCTTGCAACTAATGAAAAACTGTTTTTT. It codes for CASSVRLATNEKLFF. The rearrangement links TRBV6-1 to TRBJ1-4; D gene uncertain. There are 15 residues in the CDR3. Germline CDR1 MNHNS, CDR2 SASEGT. The V end was cut by 4 bases, the J end by 0 bases, with 9 bases between.

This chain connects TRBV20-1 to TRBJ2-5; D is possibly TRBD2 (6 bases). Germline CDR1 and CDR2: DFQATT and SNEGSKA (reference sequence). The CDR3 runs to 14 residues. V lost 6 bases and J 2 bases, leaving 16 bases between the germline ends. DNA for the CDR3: TGCAGTGCGGCGAGGGGTAGCGGACAAGAGACCCAGTACTTC. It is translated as CSAARGSGQETQYF.

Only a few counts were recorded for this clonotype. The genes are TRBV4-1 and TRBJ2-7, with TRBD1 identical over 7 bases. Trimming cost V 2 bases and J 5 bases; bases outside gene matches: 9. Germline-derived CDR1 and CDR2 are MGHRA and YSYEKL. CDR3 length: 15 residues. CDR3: CASSQPRQGTDEQYF. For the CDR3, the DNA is TGCGCCAGCAGCCAACCTCGACAGGGAACCGACGAGCAGTACTTC.

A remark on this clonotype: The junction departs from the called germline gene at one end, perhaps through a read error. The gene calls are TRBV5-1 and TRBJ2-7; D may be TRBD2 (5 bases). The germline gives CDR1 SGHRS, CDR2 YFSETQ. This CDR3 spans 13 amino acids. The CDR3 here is CTSSPGLRYEQYF. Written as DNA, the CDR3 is TGCACCAGCAGCCCGGGGTTGCGCTACGAGCAGTACTTC.